These 14 T cell receptor beta chains came from one sample sequenced in a study of sequential checkpoint blockade in melanoma. As for treatment: randomized to nivolumab then ipilimumab (arm A) or the reverse (arm B). Clones were read by immunoSEQ multiplex PCR, and TCRdb kept only the in-frame ones, dropping some. The sample lists about 17,000 clones; 60% to 70% were seen once. The sample here was CD8+ T cells sorted from blood (inferred from file names), taken from a patient given nivolumab and ipilimumab in sequence. The receptors come from a human donor with melanoma.

V gene TRBV7-9 combines with J gene TRBJ1-1; D is perhaps TRBD1 (5 bases). The V gene lost 4 bases and the J gene lost 0 bases, with 12 bases spanning the gap. Germline values: CDR1 SEHNR, CDR2 FQNEAQ (reference sequence). CDR3 length equals 15 residues. In nucleotides, the CDR3 is TGTGCCAGCAGCTCCCCGACAGATATGAACACTGAAGCTTTCTTT. It is translated as CASSSPTDMNTEAFF.

This clone has a handful of counts. The CDR3 DNA follows: TGTGCCAGCAGCCCGATTTCGCTTAGCGGTCCTAGCACAGATACGCAGTATTTT. Translating gives CASSPISLSGPSTDTQYF. The V call is TRBV4-2, the J call TRBJ2-3, with D possibly matching TRBD2 (6 bases). Germline loops: CDR1 LGHNA, CDR2 YNFKEQ. V dropped 4 bases and J dropped 0 bases, with 20 bases sitting between them. This CDR3 comprises 18 residues.

J is TRBJ1-5 and V is TRBV5-6; 7 bases are shared with TRBD1. CDR3 length equals 14 residues. The V gene's germline CDR1 is SGHDT and CDR2 YYEEEE. The trim removed 2 bases at V and 4 bases at J, leaving 3 bases unmatched. The CDR3, as DNA: TGTGCCAGCAGCTTCTTGACAGGGAATCAGCCCCAGCATTTT. Its translation: CASSFLTGNQPQHF.

The gene calls are TRBV7-7 and TRBJ2-5; no clear D. Germline assignment: CDR1 SSHAT and CDR2 FNYEAQ (reference sequence). V lost 3 bases, J lost 2 bases, and 7 bases lay in between. The CDR3 totals 13 residues. The CDR3 DNA is TGTGCCAGCAGCTTCGCAGTGCAAGAGACCCAGTACTTC. Residues: CASSFAVQETQYF.

The chain recombines TRBV6-1 with TRBJ1-1; D might be TRBD1 (5 bases). The CDR3 is 13 amino acids. Germline values: CDR1 MNHNS, CDR2 SASEGT. Trimming took off 1 base at V and 3 bases at J, with 6 bases between the two ends. The CDR3 here is CASSEEGHTEAFF. The CDR3 DNA is TGTGCCAGCAGTGAAGAGGGGCACACTGAAGCTTTCTTT.

By frequency in the sample, this clone is medium-sized. V usage is TRBV14 and J usage is TRBJ2-3; 11 bases align to TRBD2. Trimming took 3 bases from V and 3 from J; bases not matched to a gene: 2. Germline V gene data show CDR1 as SGHDN and CDR2 as FVKESK. CDR3 length: 15 residues. The chain's CDR3 is CASSHVAGGTDTQYF. CDR3 coding DNA: TGTGCCAGCAGCCATGTAGCGGGGGGGACAGATACGCAGTATTTT.

In regard to this clone: The junction departs from the called germline gene at one end, perhaps through a read error. The J gene is TRBJ2-7, the V gene TRBV7-2; a possible D gene is TRBD2 (7 bases). This CDR3 is 11 amino acids long. The germline CDR1 and CDR2 sequences are SGHTA and FQGNSA. DNA of the CDR3: TGTGCCAGCACTGGGGGCGGGGGCCCCCTCTTC. It specifies CASTGGGGPLF.

This chain connects TRBV9 to TRBJ1-3, with 8 bases matching TRBD1. The V gene end was trimmed by 4 bases and the J gene end by 8 bases; junction bases not matched to a gene: 14. Germline V lookup: CDR1 SGDLS, CDR2 YYNGEE. CDR3 size: 16 residues. CDR3 sequence: CASSTPGGGRRDTIYF. CDR3 DNA: TGTGCCAGCAGCACCCCAGGGGGCGGTCGACGAGACACCATATATTTT.

V is TRBV5-8 and J is TRBJ2-5; no clear D gene. This CDR3 is 16 amino acids long. Trimming pared 0 bases from V and 2 bases from J, leaving 14 bases between. Germline V gives CDR1 SGHTS, CDR2 YDEGEE. The CDR3 coding sequence is TGTGCCAGCAGCTTGGGAGGCCTAACCTCACAAGAGACCCAGTACTTC. It codes for CASSLGGLTSQETQYF. Using reference TRBV5-8 and TRBJ2-5 for the parts outside the CDR3, the full variable domain is EAGVTQSPTHLIKTRGQQATLRCSPISGHTSVYWYQQALGLGLQFLLWYDEGEERNRGNFPPRFSGRQFPNYSSELNVNALELEDSALYLCASSLGGLTSQETQYFGPGTRLLVL.

Only a few counts were recorded for this clone. The chain combines TRBV7-6 with TRBJ2-1, with 13 bases aligning to TRBD2. This CDR3 has 18 residues. CDR1 and CDR2 from the germline V gene are SGHVS and FNYEAQ. The junction had 13 bases not matched to a gene; V was cut back by 5 bases and J by 6 bases. CDR3 DNA sequence: TGTGCCAGCAGCCCGACTAGCGGGGGGTCCCCCTCTCTCAATGAGCAGTTCTTC. Translated: CASSPTSGGSPSLNEQFF.

The chain carries TRBV5-6 and TRBJ2-6; a possible D gene is TRBD1 (5 bases). V was cut by 4 bases and J by 3 bases, with 11 bases left in between. From germline, CDR1 is SGHDT and CDR2 YYEEEE. CDR3 size: 15 residues. CDR3 in amino acids: CASSRGTGGANVLTF. The CDR3 DNA is TGTGCCAGCAGCCGAGGAACAGGTGGGGCCAACGTCCTGACTTTC.

This clone came up once. The J gene is TRBJ2-3, the V gene TRBV5-1; 10 bases are shared with TRBD2. CDR1 is SGHRS and CDR2 is YFSETQ in the germline V gene. V was pared by 1 base and J by 5 bases, with 7 bases of the junction left unmatched. This CDR3 has 16 amino acids. The CDR3 DNA follows: TGCGCCAGCAGCTTGCTTAGCGGGGGGCGCGGAGATACGCAGTATTTT. It yields the protein CASSLLSGGRGDTQYF.

By share of the sample, this clone is large. The chain combines TRBV6-1 with TRBJ2-7, with 7 bases identical to TRBD1. V shed 5 bases, J shed 2 bases, and the junction held 3 bases outside the gene matches. CDR1 is MNHNS and CDR2 is SASEGT in the germline V gene. The CDR3 contains 13 residues. This CDR3 reads CASSWTGTYEQYV. The CDR3, as DNA: TGTGCCAGCAGTTGGACAGGTACCTACGAGCAGTACGTC.

This clone was counted a single time. V gene TRBV7-7 combines with J gene TRBJ2-7, with a possible D match to TRBD1 (6 bases). V gave up 5 bases and J gave up 2 bases, with 22 bases separating them. CDR1 is SSHAT, CDR2 FNYEAQ, per germline (reference sequence). The CDR3 covers 17 residues. In DNA, the CDR3 is TGTGCCAGCAGCCTTACCCCCCCGGACAGATCTACCTACGAGCAGTACGTC. Amino acid sequence: CASSLTPPDRSTYEQYV.